This T cell receptor beta chain was captured by sequencing in a study of T cell clones after liver transplantation. Whole-study results and caveats: Post-transplant, graft-donor-reactive CD4 TCRbeta sequences in blood dropped significantly in most of the 8 subjects. A larger donor-reactive than third-party decline suggested partial antigen-specific deletion. In two subjects, few donor cells limited the measurable donor-reactive repertoire.

This CDR3 contains 14 residues. The germline CDR1 and CDR2 sequences are WSHSY and SAAADI. The V segment lost 10 bases and the J segment 6 bases; nucleotides outside the gene matches: 9. In regard to this clone: What it binds is not known.

The protocol was immunoSEQ multiplex PCR, while the TCRdb copy is restricted to in-frame clones and leaves out a portion. This repertoire shows tens of thousands of clones, nearly 95% found once; its top ten account for less than 1%. The chain recombines TRBV10-2 with TRBJ2-1, with 10 bases that match TRBD2. Sequencing used CD4+ T cells from blood, obtained roughly 26 months after liver transplant. The receptor was isolated from a human patient who received a liver transplant. Some T cells may trace back to the graft donor. The CDR3 DNA reads as TGCGCCACCCGGCTAGCGGGAGAAGTCAATGAGCAGTTCTTC. This translates into CATRLAGEVNEQFF.